This TCR beta chain was retrieved from a study of blood T cell repertoires in COVID-19. Produced via immunoSEQ multiplex PCR; TCRdb's table is partial and in-frame only. The data show about 370,000 clones, 90% to 95% seen once. Sequencing was performed on PBMCs or T cells enriched from blood (not recorded which). The origin of this receptor is a woman aged 40-49 years who had been exposed to COVID-19.

The CDR3 here is CATSVERTSSNEQFF. The CDR3 bases are TGTGCCACCAGTGTCGAGCGGACTAGCTCCAATGAGCAGTTCTTC. The chain recombines TRBV24-1 with TRBJ2-1; TRBD2 aligns across 8 bases. Trimming took 5 bases from V and 6 from J; bases not matched to a gene: 8. The CDR3 sequence is 15 residues long. The germline CDR1 and CDR2 sequences are KGHDR and SFDVKD.